A selection of T cell receptor beta chains follows, all from one sample in a study of response to subunit inactivated influenza vaccine. A single record per CDR3 protein comes from TCRdb applying MiXCR to the RT-PCR reads. The table records more than 450,000 distinct CDR3 sequences, 11% of them present only once. These data are also associated with another study on T cells expressing NK-cell markers.

Sequences were derived from PBMCs from blood, sampled on the day of vaccination. Receptor source: a man aged 50 or older who received an inactivated influenza vaccine. Both conserved end residues are part of each CDR3. The D gene is left open where the match is weak. Not all rows give a size; the values are once, few, many and, for expanded clones, a class.

cdr3_nt	cdr3_aa	clone_size	j_call	v_call	d_call
TGTGCCAGCGGACAGGGGGCCAGTGGAAACACCATATATTTT	CASGQGASGNTIYF	.	TRBJ1-3	TRBV2	TRBD1
TGTGCCAGCAGCGTAGCAGGCCTGTCCTACGAGCAGTACTTC	CASSVAGLSYEQYF	few	TRBJ2-7	TRBV9	.
TGTGCCAGCAGCATGGACAGGGGCTACGAGCAGTACTTC	CASSMDRGYEQYF	few	TRBJ2-7	TRBV12-3/TRBV12-4	TRBD1
TGTGCCAGCTCACCTCCCACGGCAGTTAACTATGGCTACACCTTC	CASSPPTAVNYGYTF	.	TRBJ1-2	TRBV18	.
TGCGCCAGCAGCCGCGGTCCGGGGATCGATTCACCCCTCCACTTT	CASSRGPGIDSPLHF	few	TRBJ1-6	TRBV5-1	.
TGCAGCGTTGGTGGGGGCAGGGGGGCCACCGGGGAGCTGTTTTTT	CSVGGGRGATGELFF	.	TRBJ2-2	TRBV29-1	.
TGCGCCAGCAGCCCCCGTGGGCAGGGGGCCTACGAGCAGTACTTC	CASSPRGQGAYEQYF	few	TRBJ2-7	TRBV4-1	TRBD1
TGTGCCAGCAGCGCCCCTTTATCTAGCGGGATTAACGAGCAGTACTTC	CASSAPLSSGINEQYF	.	TRBJ2-7	TRBV3-1	TRBD2
TGTGCCAGAGGGACAGTAACTCTTTACGAGCAGTACTTC	CARGTVTLYEQYF	.	TRBJ2-7	TRBV27	TRBD1
TGTGCCAGCAGCGTAGCTACAGGGAATTCACCCCTCCACTTT	CASSVATGNSPLHF	few	TRBJ1-6	TRBV9	.
TGTGCCAGCAGTTTCTTGACGGGGAGGTTGATTCCTGAAGCTTTCTTT	CASSFLTGRLIPEAFF	.	TRBJ1-1	TRBV12-3/TRBV12-4	.
TGCGCCAGCAGCCGCATACAGGGTAGCACAGATACGCAGTATTTT	CASSRIQGSTDTQYF	.	TRBJ2-3	TRBV4-1	.
TGTGCCAGCAGCCAAGGTCCGGGGAATGAGCAGTTCTTC	CASSQGPGNEQFF	.	TRBJ2-1	TRBV4-2	.
TGTGCCAGCAGTTCCCCCTTGCGAAATGAGCAGTTCTTC	CASSSPLRNEQFF	few	TRBJ2-1	TRBV28	.
TGTGCCAGCAGCCCCTACTCTCCGGGACTAGCGTCAGATGAGCAGTTCTTC	CASSPYSPGLASDEQFF	.	TRBJ2-1	TRBV5-6	TRBD2
TGCGCCAGCAGCGTAAACAGGGAAATGTTTGAAAAACTGTTTTTT	CASSVNREMFEKLFF	.	TRBJ1-4	TRBV5-1	.
TGCAGTGCTGCAGCGGGGGGGGAGGGTGATACGCAGTATTTT	CSAAAGGEGDTQYF	.	TRBJ2-3	TRBV20-1	TRBD2
TGTGCCAGCCAGCGCCGGGACAAGGGGAACATTCAGTACTTC	CASQRRDKGNIQYF	many	TRBJ2-4	TRBV5-6	.
TGCAGTGCTATGGCTAACCCGGGACAGGGACTCTCCTACACTGAAGCTTTCTTT	CSAMANPGQGLSYTEAFF	many	TRBJ1-1	TRBV20-1	TRBD1
TGTGCCAGCAGCTTAGTTAGGACTAGCGCCGTTCAGACCGCGAACACCGGGGAGCTGTTTTTT	CASSLVRTSAVQTANTGELFF	many	TRBJ2-2	TRBV11-2	TRBD2
TGCAGCGTTACCCAGGAACCCCGAGATACGCAGTATTTT	CSVTQEPRDTQYF	few	TRBJ2-3	TRBV29-1	.
TGCGCCAGCAGCCTGGCAAGCTTCCCCTACGAGCAGTACTTC	CASSLASFPYEQYF	.	TRBJ2-7	TRBV5-1	.
TGTGCCAGCAGTTGGACTAGCGGGAGCGTTCCCTCCTACGAGCAGTACTTC	CASSWTSGSVPSYEQYF	.	TRBJ2-7	TRBV27	TRBD2
TGTGCCAGCAGTGGGGACAGCACGTACTATGGCTACACCTTC	CASSGDSTYYGYTF	.	TRBJ1-2	TRBV2	TRBD1
TGTGCCAGCAGCTTAGTTCAGGGTTTCACCTACGAGCAGTACTTC	CASSLVQGFTYEQYF	.	TRBJ2-7	TRBV11-2	.
TGTGCCAGCAGCTTGGGTGGACCGAGCTCCTACAATGAGCAGTTCTTC	CASSLGGPSSYNEQFF	many	TRBJ2-1	TRBV5-4	.
TGTGCCAGCAGTTCCGATTGGACAGGACCCATGAACACTGAAGCTTTCTTT	CASSSDWTGPMNTEAFF	.	TRBJ1-1	TRBV6-2/TRBV6-3	TRBD1
TGTGCCAGCAGCTTGGTGTGGCGGAATGTAGGTGAGCAGTTCTTC	CASSLVWRNVGEQFF	.	TRBJ2-1	TRBV5-4	.
TGCAGTGCTAGGAGGAACTTCGACAATAAGCAGTTCTTC	CSARRNFDNKQFF	.	TRBJ2-1	TRBV20-1	.
TGTGCCAGCAGCCCACAGGGTTTCTCTGGAAACACCATATATTTT	CASSPQGFSGNTIYF	.	TRBJ1-3	TRBV7-2	.
TGTGCCAGCAGTTCCATCGTGTCTGACAGAACCACCGGGGAGCTGTTTTTT	CASSSIVSDRTTGELFF	many	TRBJ2-2	TRBV6-5	.
TGTGCCAGCAGTTTGATGGCAGAGACCCAGTACTTC	CASSLMAETQYF	.	TRBJ2-5	TRBV6-2/TRBV6-3	.
TGTGCCAGCAGAGGGGGGGGCAATCAGCCCCAGCATTTT	CASRGGGNQPQHF	few	TRBJ1-5	TRBV28	.